The 10 T cell receptor beta chains reported below all come from one sample, sequenced in a study of graft-versus-host responses after intestinal transplantation. No antigen is known for these receptors. Using immunoSEQ multiplex PCR, the repertoire was profiled, and TCRdb retains in-frame clones only, with some absent. The data show under 90,000 clones, 90% seen once. This material consisted of unstimulated CD8+ T cells sorted from spleen or lymph node cells, taken before transplant. The receptors shown here come from a human donor who was the organ donor for an intestinal transplant.

This clone is a singleton in its sample. The rearrangement joins TRBV28 to TRBJ2-7; 7 nucleotides line up with TRBD1. Germline V gene sequence: CDR1 MDHEN, CDR2 SYDVKM. The junction had 5 bases not matched to a gene; V was cut back by 2 bases and J by 7 bases. The CDR3 has 13 amino acids. CDR3 region: CASSLRTGGEQYV. The CDR3 nucleotides read TGTGCCAGCAGTTTACGGACAGGTGGGGAGCAGTACGTC.

The V gene is TRBV7-9, the J gene TRBJ2-1, with 7 bases fitting TRBD1. The CDR3 extends over 15 amino acids. The ends lost 5 bases at V and 2 bases at J; junction bases unmatched: 6. The germline gives CDR1 SEHNR, CDR2 FQNEAQ (reference sequence). CDR3 sequence reads: CASSGGTVPYNEQFF. The CDR3 region has the DNA TGTGCCAGCAGCGGTGGGACAGTACCCTACAATGAGCAGTTCTTC.

The chain carries TRBV6-5 and TRBJ1-1; no clear D. This CDR3 has 13 residues. CDR1 is MNHEY, CDR2 SVGAGI, per germline. Trimming removed 6 bases from V and 1 base from J, with 9 bases in between. This chain's CDR3 is CASRQLWNTEAFF. The CDR3 region has the DNA TGTGCCAGCAGACAACTATGGAACACTGAAGCTTTCTTT.

The chain links TRBV9 to TRBJ1-4, with D tentatively TRBD1 (6 bases). The V end was cut by 2 bases, the J end by 12 bases, with 14 bases between. The CDR3 runs 13 residues. Germline CDR1 SGDLS, CDR2 YYNGEE. For the CDR3, the DNA is TGTGCCAGCAGCGTGGGGGGGGGCTCTGAACTGTTTTTT. It yields the protein CASSVGGGSELFF.

The chain joins TRBV19 to TRBJ2-7; D is possibly TRBD2 (6 bases). This CDR3 comprises 13 residues. Trimming left V 3 bases short and J 6 bases short, with 12 bases between. CDR1 is LNHDA and CDR2 is SQIVND in the germline V gene (reference sequence). The CDR3 DNA reads TGTGCCAGTAGTATCTCTTTGGGAGGCGAGCAGTACGTC. As protein: CASSISLGGEQYV.

This chain uses TRBV29-1 with TRBJ2-1, with 11 positions matching TRBD2. The CDR3 is made up of 15 amino acids. The trim removed 2 bases at V and 3 bases at J, leaving 3 bases unmatched. The germline gives CDR1 SQVTM, CDR2 ANQGSEA. The CDR3 DNA follows: TGCAGCGTTGAACTAGCGGGGGGACTCTACAATGAGCAGTTCTTC. Translating gives CSVELAGGLYNEQFF.

CDR3 coding DNA: TGCAGCGCCATGGACTCGAACACCGGGGAGCTGTTTTTT. Translating it yields CSAMDSNTGELFF. The chain has TRBV29-1 and TRBJ2-2, with D maybe TRBD2 (5 bases). The CDR3 runs to 13 residues. CDR1 and CDR2 from the germline V gene are SQVTM and ANQGSEA. V was trimmed by 7 bases and J by 0 bases, leaving 9 bases between them.

This rearrangement joins TRBV5-1 to TRBJ1-4, with D hard to call. This CDR3 contains 15 residues. V was trimmed by 5 bases and J by 3 bases, leaving 14 bases between them. In germline, CDR1 is SGHRS, CDR2 YFSETQ. Written as DNA, the CDR3 is TGCGCCAGCAGGGAAGAGGGTTTTGCTAATGAAAAACTGTTTTTT. Its protein is CASREEGFANEKLFF.

V usage is TRBV6-6 and J usage is TRBJ2-7; 9 nucleotides line up with TRBD1. V lost 5 bases to trimming and J lost 2 bases; unmatched junction nucleotides: 4. CDR1 and CDR2 (germline): MNHNY, SVGAGI (reference sequence). This CDR3 contains 14 residues. CDR3 nucleotide sequence: TGTGCCAGCAGTGGACAGGGGAACCCCTACGAGCAGTACGTC. Its translation is CASSGQGNPYEQYV.

The V and J genes are TRBV14 and TRBJ2-2; tentative D call: TRBD2 (5 bases). The CDR3 runs 14 residues. Germline loops: CDR1 SGHDN, CDR2 FVKESK. V dropped 4 bases and J dropped 4 bases, with 10 bases sitting between them. CDR3 DNA: TGTGCCAGCAGCCTCAGCGGAGGCACCGGGGAGCTGTTTTTT. It encodes CASSLSGGTGELFF.